Below, 2 T cell receptor beta chains from the same sample are listed, as sequenced in a study of T cell responses to AZD1222 COVID-19 vaccine (dated by TCRdb to about 2021). The time point label for this specimen denotes: baseline before first vaccination. The sample's treatment or condition label, in plain terms: meningococcal conjugate vaccine given as trial control. Receptors were amplified or captured by the immunoSEQ multiplex PCR assay. The immuneACCESS repertoire file appears here via TCRdb, limited to in-frame rearrangements. These files lack a portion of the clones; in checked studies, under half of the deficit traces to unresolved V genes, and the cause of the others is not known. Here the sample has some 120,000 clones; 80% to 90% occur a single time. The ten largest make up 3.9% of the sample. Sequencing used peripheral blood, obtained on day 0 of MenACWY control vaccination. These receptor sequences come from an adult in good health.

The gene calls are TRBV19 and TRBJ2-5, with no clear D. Germline V gives CDR1 LNHDA, CDR2 SQIVND (reference sequence). V lost 2 bases and J lost 4, with 5 bases in between. The length of the CDR3 is 12 residues. The CDR3 loop reads CASSIFGETQYF. DNA of the CDR3: TGTGCCAGTAGTATATTTGGAGAGACCCAGTACTTC.

The chain is built from TRBV5-1 and TRBJ2-2, with 15 bases matching TRBD2. V shed 4 bases, J shed 5 bases, and the junction held 6 bases outside the gene matches. CDR3 size: 17 residues. Germline lookup yields CDR1 SGHRS and CDR2 YFSETQ. CDR3 sequence (DNA): TGCGCCAGCAGCAAAGGGACTAGCGGGGGGAATACCGGGGAGCTGTTTTTT. Translated, it gives CASSKGTSGGNTGELFF.